Presented here are 14 T cell receptor beta chains from one specimen sequenced in a study of shared clonotypes between healthy human individuals. Sequencing used immunoSEQ multiplex PCR; TCRdb keeps in-frame clones, though not all of them. Here the sample spans a few million clones, 80% to 95% being singletons. It was CD45RO-negative cells, positively selected for CCR7, that made up naive CD8 cells, with terminally differentiated effector memory CD45RA+ cells excluded. The sample taken for sequencing was naive CD8+ T cells from PBMCs. These TCRs come from a man between 18 and 35 years old in good health. Some clones in this sample may be carry-over from other donors' samples.

This clone was seen only once. The chain joins TRBV19 to TRBJ2-1, with D hard to call. The V gene lost 10 bases and the J gene lost 4 bases, with 11 bases spanning the gap. The CDR3 is made up of 12 amino acids. The germline V gene encodes CDR1 LNHDA and CDR2 SQIVND (reference sequence). CDR3 region: CAIASRYNEQFF. CDR3 DNA: TGTGCCATAGCTTCGCGGTACAATGAGCAGTTCTTC.

The CDR3: CATSRGQGRGTEAFF. DNA of the CDR3: TGTGCCACCAGCAGGGGACAGGGCCGGGGCACTGAAGCTTTCTTT. This chain uses TRBV15 with TRBJ1-1; 9 bases match TRBD1. The length of the CDR3 is 15 residues. Trimming took 3 bases from V and 4 from J; bases not matched to a gene: 6. The germline CDR1 and CDR2 sequences are LNHNV and YYDKDF (reference sequence).

The chain uses TRBV10-3 and TRBJ1-1; tentatively, D is TRBD1 (5 bases). Germline V gene sequence: CDR1 ENHRY, CDR2 SYGVKD. This CDR3 comprises 15 residues. The germline V and J ends were trimmed by 0 bases and 3 bases, with 11 bases remaining between them. This CDR3 reads CAISESKAGDTEAFF. CDR3 nucleotides: TGTGCCATCAGTGAGTCGAAGGCGGGGGACACTGAAGCTTTCTTT.

The chain recombines TRBV6-6 with TRBJ2-6; no definite D call. CDR1 is MNHNY and CDR2 is SVGAGI in the germline V gene (reference sequence). This CDR3 contains 14 residues. Trimming removed 6 bases at V and 1 base at J, with 7 bases between. CDR3 in DNA: TGTGCCAGCAGGTGGGATTCTGGGGCCAACGTCCTGACTTTC. It specifies CASRWDSGANVLTF.

The chain has TRBV11-2 and TRBJ2-1; possibly TRBD2 for D (6 bases). V lost 1 base and J lost 4, with 14 bases in between. From germline, CDR1 is SGHAT and CDR2 FQNNGV. The CDR3 has 16 residues. As DNA, the CDR3 is TGTGCCAGCAGCTTAGGCCTCACTGCGGGGTACAATGAGCAGTTCTTC. This encodes CASSLGLTAGYNEQFF.

This chain joins TRBV7-3 and TRBJ2-1, with TRBD1 matching over 7 bases. CDR1 is SGHTA, CDR2 FQGTGA, per germline. V was pared by 2 bases and J by 6 bases, with 1 base of the junction left unmatched. CDR3 size: 13 residues. CDR3 loop: CASSLAGGNEQFF. The CDR3 DNA reads as TGTGCCAGCAGCTTAGCAGGGGGCAATGAGCAGTTCTTC.

Worth noting for this clone: Other DNA sequences in the same sample also yield this CDR3. The chain is built from TRBV7-9 and TRBJ2-7; D ambiguous. Deletions cut 6 bases from V and 2 bases from J, with 5 bases between. Germline assignment: CDR1 SEHNR and CDR2 FQNEAQ (reference sequence). This CDR3 region has 11 residues. Here the CDR3 DNA reads TGTGCCAGCAGTCGGACCTACGAGCAGTACTTC. Protein: CASSRTYEQYF.

This chain joins TRBV7-8 and TRBJ2-1; D gene uncertain. The CDR3 is 15 amino acids. V gave up 0 bases and J gave up 6 bases, with 12 bases separating them. Germline V gives CDR1 SGHVS, CDR2 FQNEAQ. CDR3 nucleotide sequence: TGTGCCAGCAGCTTAGCGGGTCGGCACGGCAATGAGCAGTTCTTC. This codes for CASSLAGRHGNEQFF.

The chain is built from TRBV4-1 and TRBJ2-7; 7 bases are shared with TRBD2. Germline trimming cut 4 bases from V and 6 bases from J; bases unmatched to any gene: 12. The CDR3 sequence is 15 residues long. Germline V gene sequence: CDR1 MGHRA, CDR2 YSYEKL. The CDR3, as DNA: TGCGCCAGCAGCCCTCTAGGCGGGAGAGATTTCGAGCAGTACTTC. Amino acid sequence: CASSPLGGRDFEQYF.

Remarks on this clone: Other nucleotide sequences from this sample produce the same CDR3. The chain has TRBV27 and TRBJ1-1; D perhaps matches TRBD1 (5 bases). V lost 6 bases, J lost 0 bases, and 14 bases lay in between. This CDR3 contains 15 residues. CDR1 is MNHEY and CDR2 is SMNVEV in the germline V gene (reference sequence). The CDR3 spells CASSLSGGLNTEAFF. The CDR3 nucleotides read TGTGCCAGCAGCCTATCGGGGGGTTTGAACACTGAAGCTTTCTTT.

The chain has TRBV4-1 and TRBJ2-5; unclear D gene. Near its end, the DNA agrees better with TRBJ2-7, so the J call may be wrong. The CDR3 is 13 residues long. Germline loops: CDR1 MGHRA, CDR2 YSYEKL. Here the CDR3 DNA reads TGCGCCAGCAGAAACACTACGGGCTACGAGCAGTACTTC. Translating gives CASRNTTGYEQYF.

The rearrangement uses TRBV4-2 and TRBJ1-3; D might be TRBD1 (5 bases). The CDR3 length is 16 residues. The V end was cut by 4 bases, the J end by 4 bases, with 17 bases between. Germline V gives CDR1 LGHNA, CDR2 YNFKEQ. The CDR3, as DNA: TGTGCCAGCAGCCCGAAGGCAGGACACAGAGGAAACACCATATATTTT. Protein product: CASSPKAGHRGNTIYF.

The count of this clone is one. This sequence joins TRBV4-3 and TRBJ2-1; 9 positions match TRBD2. The V and J ends lost 0 bases and 4 bases, in that order; junction bases with no gene match: 4. Germline assignment: CDR1 LGHNA and CDR2 YSLEER. This CDR3 region has 16 residues. The CDR3 region has the DNA TGCGCCAGCAGCCAAGATGGACTAGCGACGTACAATGAGCAGTTCTTC. It yields the protein CASSQDGLATYNEQFF.

This clone was counted a single time. The chain couples TRBV5-1 to TRBJ2-7, with 7 bases lining up with TRBD1. Germline V lookup: CDR1 SGHRS, CDR2 YFSETQ. The CDR3 runs 14 residues. V lost 4 bases, J lost 3 bases, and 7 bases stayed unmatched. CDR3 bases: TGCGCCAGCAGCCTATGGACAGGACACTACGAGCAGTACTTC. Amino acid sequence: CASSLWTGHYEQYF.